One sample yielded the 15 T cell receptor beta chains listed below, sequenced in a study of Graves' ophthalmopathy and Graves' hyperthyroidism. The TCR beta CDR3 regions underwent amplification from RNA transcripts. RT-PCR in the first round used HTBI primers; a second-round multiplex PCR followed. TCRdb re-called the multiplex PCR reads through MiXCR, storing one row per CDR3 protein. The sample includes some 750,000 distinct CDR3 sequences, 40% of them seen just once. Sequencing was done on a sample of peripheral blood. The receptor source for this set is an adult man with Graves' ophthalmopathy.

The chain combines TRBV20-1 with TRBJ2-7; 9 bases are shared with TRBD1. The CDR3 extends over 15 amino acids. From germline, CDR1 is DFQATT and CDR2 SNEGSKA (reference sequence). V lost 1 base and J lost 6; bases outside the gene matches: 10. CDR3 loop: CSARVPGQGRSEQYF. Here the CDR3 DNA reads TGCAGTGCTAGAGTTCCGGGACAGGGTCGGAGCGAGCAGTACTTC.

V is TRBV24-1 and J is TRBJ1-5, with 7 bases fitting TRBD1. Germline loops: CDR1 KGHDR, CDR2 SFDVKD. V lost 9 bases to trimming and J lost 14 bases; unmatched junction nucleotides: 12. The CDR3 length is 12 residues. CDR3 DNA: TGTGCCACCTCCGAACAGGGGAAGTACGAGCATTTT. Translating it yields CATSEQGKYEHF.

This clonotype was picked up a small number of times. The rearrangement joins TRBV20-1 to TRBJ1-2; weak D call: TRBD1 (5 bases). Germline V gives CDR1 DFQATT, CDR2 SNEGSKA (reference sequence). V was clipped by 6 bases and J by 6 bases, with 23 bases between them. This CDR3 region has 15 residues. The CDR3 DNA sequence: TGCAGTGCCCCAAAAAATACGGGGGGAGCTGATGGCTACACCTTC. As protein: CSAPKNTGGADGYTF.

This clonotype came up a few times. This chain uses TRBV6-4 with TRBJ1-1; D possibly corresponds to TRBD1 (5 bases). The CDR3 contains 16 residues. Germline values: CDR1 MRHNA, CDR2 SNTAGT. Trimming pared 5 bases from V and 10 bases from J, leaving 26 bases between. The CDR3 nucleotides read TGTGCCAGCAGTTACACGACTGGGAGCAGGGTGGACTCAGCTTTCTTT. Encoded protein: CASSYTTGSRVDSAFF.

Only a few counts were recorded for this clonotype. This sequence joins TRBV5-1 and TRBJ2-5; TRBD2 agrees at 11 bases. Germline V gene data show CDR1 as SGHRS and CDR2 as YFSETQ. The CDR3 is 19 residues long. Trimming took 0 bases from V and 2 from J; bases not matched to a gene: 12. The CDR3 here is CASSLEGTSGVGRQETQYF. The DNA for the CDR3 is TGCGCCAGCAGCTTGGAAGGGACTAGCGGAGTCGGCAGGCAAGAGACCCAGTACTTC. Full variable domain (remainder filled in from reference TRBV5-1 and TRBJ2-5): KAGVTQTPRYLIKTRGQQVTLSCSPISGHRSVSWYQQTPGQGLQFLFEYFSETQRNKGNFPGRFSGRQFSNSRSEMNVSTLELGDSALYLCASSLEGTSGVGRQETQYFGPGTRLLVL.

The chain couples TRBV7-9 to TRBJ2-3, with D tentatively TRBD1 (6 bases). Germline V lookup: CDR1 SEHNR, CDR2 FQNEAQ (reference sequence). V shed 1 base and J shed 3 bases, with 11 bases lying between them. CDR3 length equals 15 residues. The CDR3 spells CASSLGGRVTDTQYF. The CDR3 bases are TGTGCCAGCAGCTTAGGGGGGCGAGTGACAGATACGCAGTATTTT.

V usage is TRBV7-9 and J usage is TRBJ2-7; D is possibly TRBD1 (6 bases). The CDR3 has 16 residues. Germline assignment: CDR1 SEHNR and CDR2 FQNEAQ (reference sequence). V was clipped by 5 bases and J by 3 bases, with 20 bases between them. The CDR3: CASSHDPRTEDYEQYF. The CDR3 bases are TGTGCCAGCAGCCACGACCCGCGGACAGAGGACTACGAGCAGTACTTC.

This clonotype occurred many times. The rearrangement joins TRBV9 to TRBJ2-2; 7 bases line up with TRBD2. J lost 7 bases, V lost 0 bases, and 9 bases had no gene match. The CDR3 has 16 amino acids. CDR1 and CDR2 (germline): SGDLS, YYNGEE. DNA of the CDR3: TGTGCCAGCAGCGTAGGCGTCGGGAGGTCAGTCGGGGAGCTGTTTTTT. Protein: CASSVGVGRSVGELFF.

As regards this clonotype: No DNA is shown, since the ends of the CDR3 on it are uncertain; the CDR3 is the one TCRdb lists. The V and J genes are TRBV10-2 and TRBJ1-5. Germline values: CDR1 WSHSY, CDR2 SAAADI. The CDR3 sequence runs 16 residues, both termini included. The chain's CDR3 is CACSASYGVGNQPQHF.

This clonotype has at least ten counts. The chain couples TRBV15 to TRBJ1-6; the match to TRBD1 covers 8 bases. Trimming took 5 bases from V and 9 from J; bases not matched to a gene: 9. There are 15 residues in the CDR3. Germline lookup yields CDR1 LNHNV and CDR2 YYDKDF (reference sequence). Written as DNA, the CDR3 is TGTGCCACCAGCGGTCAGGGGGCTCGTGGTTCACCCCTCCACTTT. It translates to CATSGQGARGSPLHF.

This clonotype was picked up a small number of times. The CDR3 here is CASRPFTQGSNTEAFF. CDR3 DNA: TGTGCCAGCAGACCCTTCACCCAGGGATCGAACACTGAAGCTTTCTTT. The V call is TRBV2, the J call TRBJ1-1; a possible D gene is TRBD1 (5 bases). The length of the CDR3 is 16 residues. CDR1 is SNHLY and CDR2 is FYNNEI in the germline V gene. Trimming removed 6 bases at V and 1 base at J, with 18 bases between.

CDR3 sequence reads: CASGGPGHRQETQYF. The CDR3 DNA reads as TGTGCCAGCGGGGGCCCGGGACACCGCCAAGAGACCCAGTACTTC. The chain joins TRBV10-3 to TRBJ2-5, with a possible D match to TRBD2 (7 bases). The CDR3 loop spans 15 amino acids. The germline V and J ends were trimmed by 10 bases and 1 base, with 19 bases remaining between them. CDR1 and CDR2 (germline): ENHRY, SYGVKD.

The rearrangement joins TRBV7-2 to TRBJ1-6; 9 nucleotides match TRBD1. This CDR3 has 16 amino acids. Germline CDR1 reads SGHTA; CDR2 reads FQGNSA. With 0 bases clipped from V and 10 bases from J, the junction kept 7 bases outside the gene matches. The CDR3 bases are TGTGCCAGCAGCTTAGCGGACAGGGGATCTGGATCACCCCTCCACTTT. Translating it yields CASSLADRGSGSPLHF.

This clonotype was found many times. The rearrangement links TRBV2 to TRBJ2-5, with D unclear. The CDR3 is 13 residues long. Germline values: CDR1 SNHLY, CDR2 FYNNEI. The V gene lost 4 bases and the J gene lost 5 bases, with 11 bases spanning the gap. CDR3 loop: CASSVSQKETQYF. CDR3 in DNA: TGTGCCAGCAGTGTTAGTCAGAAGGAGACCCAGTACTTC.

The CDR3 DNA reads as TGTGCCAGCAGTTTTGGACAGTCAGTTAACTATGGCTACACCTTC. It encodes CASSFGQSVNYGYTF. This chain links TRBV12-3 or TRBV12-4 with TRBJ1-2, with D possibly TRBD1 on 6 matching bases. The CDR3 has 15 amino acids. Trimming pared 3 bases from V and 1 base from J, leaving 12 bases between.